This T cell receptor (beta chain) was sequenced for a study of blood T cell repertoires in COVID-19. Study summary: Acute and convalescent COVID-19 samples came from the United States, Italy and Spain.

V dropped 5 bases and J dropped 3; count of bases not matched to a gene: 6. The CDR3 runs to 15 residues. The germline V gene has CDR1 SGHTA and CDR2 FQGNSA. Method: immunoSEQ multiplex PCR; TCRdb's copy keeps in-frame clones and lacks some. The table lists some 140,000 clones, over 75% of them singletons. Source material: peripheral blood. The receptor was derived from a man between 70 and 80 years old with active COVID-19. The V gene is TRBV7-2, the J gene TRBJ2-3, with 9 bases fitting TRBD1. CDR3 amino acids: CASSQDRGFTDTQYF. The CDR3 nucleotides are TGTGCCAGCAGCCAGGACAGGGGCTTTACAGATACGCAGTATTTT.